These T cell receptor beta chains were read from a single sample in a study of response to subunit inactivated influenza vaccine. TCRdb re-derived calls from the RT-PCR reads in MiXCR, one entry per CDR3 protein. The sample shows approximately 530,000 distinct CDR3 sequences, about 8% of them seen only once. The sample here was PBMCs from blood, taken approximately 25 months after vaccination. These receptors all come from a man aged 45 to 75 who received an inactivated influenza vaccine. The CDR3 runs from the conserved cysteine through the conserved F or W. The order of the fields is clone size, V gene, D gene, J gene, CDR3 DNA, CDR3 protein. D genes are given only for firm matches. Rows give clone size only sometimes, using once, few, many, or a class for an expanded clone.

>NA|TRBV11-2|TRBD2|TRBJ2-7
TGTGCCAGCAGACCCATCGCAAAGCGGGGGAAGTACGAGCAGTACTTC
CASRPIAKRGKYEQYF
>few|TRBV5-6|TRBD2|TRBJ2-1
TGTGCCAGCAGTTCTCCTAGCGGGAGGGCCGGCAATGAGCAGTTCTTC
CASSSPSGRAGNEQFF
>NA|TRBV12-3/TRBV12-4|TRBD1|TRBJ1-2
TGTGCCAGCAGTTCCACCCCCACCGGGACAGGCGGTGGCTACACCTTC
CASSSTPTGTGGGYTF
>many|TRBV20-1|TRBD1|TRBJ1-1
TGCAGTGCTGAACAGGGGTTTGAAGCTTTCTTT
CSAEQGFEAFF
>many|TRBV14|NA|TRBJ2-3
TGTGCCAGCAGCTTTCGGAATACGCAGTATTTT
CASSFRNTQYF
>many|TRBV28|TRBD2|TRBJ2-1
TGTGCCAGCTATGAGCGGACTAGCGGTAATGAGCAGTTCTTC
CASYERTSGNEQFF
>few|TRBV11-1|NA|TRBJ2-7
TGTGCCAGCAGCCCAGGGTTCCGGGGTTCTGAGGAGCAGTACTTC
CASSPGFRGSEEQYF
>many|TRBV5-6|NA|TRBJ1-6
TGTGCCAGCAGCGAAGATGTTAATTCACCCCTCCACTTT
CASSEDVNSPLHF
>once|TRBV9|NA|TRBJ2-3
TGTGCCAGCAGCGTAGCCCCGACGGGAGCCACAGATACGCAGTATTTT
CASSVAPTGATDTQYF
>NA|TRBV30|TRBD2|TRBJ2-1
TGTGCCTCGACTAGCGGGAGGCAAAGCTCCTACAATGAGCAGTTCTTC
CASTSGRQSSYNEQFF
>many|TRBV28|NA|TRBJ2-1
TGTGCCAGCAGCCTGAGCAATGAGCAGTTCTTC
CASSLSNEQFF
>NA|TRBV3-1|NA|TRBJ1-1
TGTGCCAGCAGCTCCACAAGGGGGGACCTGAACACTGAAGCTTTCTTT
CASSSTRGDLNTEAFF
>NA|TRBV7-8|TRBD2|TRBJ2-7
TGTGCCAGCAGCCCAAGGGGACTAATTATTTACGAGCAGTACTTC
CASSPRGLIIYEQYF
>few|TRBV5-1|NA|TRBJ2-1
TGCGCCAGCAGCTTTGACTCCTCGGCAGGCTATGAGCAGTTCTTC
CASSFDSSAGYEQFF
>few|TRBV5-1|NA|TRBJ2-1
TGCGCCAGCAGCTTGGATCTATCCTACAATGAGCAGTTCTTC
CASSLDLSYNEQFF
>NA|TRBV10-3|NA|TRBJ2-3
TGTGCCATCAGAGATCAACACCCGTTTAAAACAGATACGCAGTATTTT
CAIRDQHPFKTDTQYF
>few|TRBV7-3|NA|TRBJ1-6
TGTGCCAGCAGCCCGACAGGTGGTGGTTCACCCCTCCACTTT
CASSPTGGGSPLHF
>NA|TRBV5-1|NA|TRBJ2-7
TGCGCCAGCAGCGTCAGTGGACAGAACGAGCAGTACTTC
CASSVSGQNEQYF
>few|TRBV20-1|NA|TRBJ1-1
TGCAAGGGGCAGCCACCTTTGGGGACTGAAGCTTTCTTT
CKGQPPLGTEAFF
>many|TRBV7-2|NA|TRBJ1-2
TGTGCCAGCAGCTTAGGCCAGAGTCCTAACTATGGCTACACCTTC
CASSLGQSPNYGYTF
>few|TRBV20-1|TRBD1|TRBJ2-3
TGCAGTGCTACCGGGACAGGGGGCACAGATACGCAGTATTTT
CSATGTGGTDTQYF
>NA|TRBV5-6|NA|TRBJ2-5
TGTGCCAGCAGCCCCCGGGGACATATCGAGACCCAGTACTTC
CASSPRGHIETQYF
>NA|TRBV28|NA|TRBJ2-3
TGTGCCAGCAGTTGGACGTGGGGCAGGGGAGGAGATACGCAGTATTTT
CASSWTWGRGGDTQYF
>few|TRBV20-1|TRBD1|TRBJ1-6
TGCAGTGCGGCCAGGGGGGGATCCTATAATTCACCCCTCCACTTT
CSAARGGSYNSPLHF
>many|TRBV12-3/TRBV12-4|NA|TRBJ2-7
TGTGCCAGCAGTCCTAGTAGCGGCTCCTACGAGCAGTACTTC
CASSPSSGSYEQYF
>many|TRBV6-1|NA|TRBJ2-5
TGTGCCAGCAGGGGGGAAGGAGGAGAGACCCAGTACTTC
CASRGEGGETQYF
>NA|TRBV6-2/TRBV6-3|NA|TRBJ2-5
TGTGCCAGCAGTAGGGACGGAAAAGAGACCCAGTACTTC
CASSRDGKETQYF
>many|TRBV7-2|NA|TRBJ2-6
TGTGCCAGCAGCTTAGTAGGGTCCTCTGGGGCCAACGTCCTGACTTTC
CASSLVGSSGANVLTF
>NA|TRBV12-3/TRBV12-4|NA|TRBJ2-7
TGTGCCAGCAGTTTCGGAGGGGACCCCTACGAGCAGTACTTC
CASSFGGDPYEQYF
>many|TRBV5-5|NA|TRBJ2-1
TGTGCCAGCAGCTTGAGGCAGGAATTTTACAATGAGCAGTTCTTC
CASSLRQEFYNEQFF
>NA|TRBV4-1|NA|TRBJ2-2
TGCACCAGCAGCCAAGTGGCGACCGGGGAGCTGTTTTTT
CTSSQVATGELFF
>many|TRBV2|NA|TRBJ2-1
TGTGCCAGCAGTCTACAGGTTTACAATGAGCAGTTCTTC
CASSLQVYNEQFF
>many|TRBV20-1|NA|TRBJ2-5
TGCAGTGCCCCGGACAGTCAAGAGACCCAGTACTTC
CSAPDSQETQYF
>NA|TRBV7-6|TRBD2|TRBJ2-1
TGTGCCAGCAGCTTGGTTCTGGGACTAGCGGGAGGAGACTCCTACAATGAGCAGTTCTTC
CASSLVLGLAGGDSYNEQFF
>NA|TRBV6-5|NA|TRBJ1-2
TGTGCCAGCAGTTACTCGGGGGCAGACTATGGCTACACCTTC
CASSYSGADYGYTF
>few|TRBV7-9|NA|TRBJ1-1
TGTGCCAGCAGCTTAATGAGTTGGAACACTGAAGCTTTCTTT
CASSLMSWNTEAFF
>NA|TRBV13|TRBD2|TRBJ2-7
TGTGCCAGCAACTCGGGGGGTCGGAGCTCCTACGAGCAGTACTTC
CASNSGGRSSYEQYF
>NA|TRBV29-1|NA|TRBJ1-3
TGCAGCGTTGAAGTGCGAGGGTTGGGAAACACCATATATTTT
CSVEVRGLGNTIYF
>NA|TRBV20-1|NA|TRBJ2-7
TGCAGTGCTGGTGGAGGATCCGACTACGAGCAGTACTTC
CSAGGGSDYEQYF
>many|TRBV20-1|TRBD2|TRBJ2-4
TGCAGTGCGGAGACTAGCGGGAGAGGGGACATTCAGTACTTC
CSAETSGRGDIQYF
>NA|TRBV5-1|TRBD2|TRBJ2-5
TGCGCCAGCAGCGGCGGGACTAGCGGGAGGGCCGGGGAGACCCAGTACTTC
CASSGGTSGRAGETQYF
>many|TRBV6-5|NA|TRBJ2-3
TGTGCCAGCCGCGAACTGGGTACGCAGTATTTT
CASRELGTQYF
>many|TRBV19|NA|TRBJ2-1
TGTGCCAGTAGTACGGGCCGAGCGGGTGAGCAGTTCTTC
CASSTGRAGEQFF
>many|TRBV12-3/TRBV12-4|NA|TRBJ2-7
TGTGCCAGCAGTTCAGGGTATGGTGCCTACGAGCAGTACTTC
CASSSGYGAYEQYF
>few|TRBV12-3/TRBV12-4|NA|TRBJ2-5
TGTGCCAGCAGTTTACCAGCGGAGACCCAGTACTTC
CASSLPAETQYF
>few|TRBV5-6|NA|TRBJ2-1
TGTGCCAGCAGCCAAACGGCAGGGATCGATGAGCAGTTCTTC
CASSQTAGIDEQFF
>many|TRBV10-3|TRBD1|TRBJ2-3
TGTGCCATCAGTGCGGACAGGGTGGCAGATACGCAGTATTTT
CAISADRVADTQYF
>NA|TRBV4-2|TRBD1|TRBJ2-7
TGTGCCAGCAGCCTTCGACAGGGTGGGTACAGAGTCACATTCCCCTACGAGCAGTACTTC
CASSLRQGGYRVTFPYEQYF
>NA|TRBV5-5|TRBD2|TRBJ2-1
TGTGCCAGCAGCGCCACCACTAGCGGGAGGGTCAATGAGCAGTTCTTC
CASSATTSGRVNEQFF
>few|TRBV7-3|NA|TRBJ2-2
TGTGCCAGCTCGTCCGGGACTTACACCGGGGAGCTGTTTTTT
CASSSGTYTGELFF
>few|TRBV7-9|NA|TRBJ1-6
TGTGCCAGCAGCTTAGGTGGCGTAAGGGATTCACCCCTCCACTTT
CASSLGGVRDSPLHF
>many|TRBV20-1|NA|TRBJ2-7
TGCAGTGCTAGAGACATGAACAGAGACTACTACGAGCAGTACTTC
CSARDMNRDYYEQYF
>many|TRBV5-8|NA|TRBJ1-5
TGTGCCAGCAGCTTAGGTAGGGGCTATAGCAATCAGCCCCAGCATTTT
CASSLGRGYSNQPQHF
>many|TRBV16|TRBD1|TRBJ2-1
TGTGCCAGCAGCCAATGGCTAGGGGGCAGTGAGCAGTTCTTC
CASSQWLGGSEQFF
>few|TRBV12-3/TRBV12-4|TRBD1|TRBJ2-6
TGTGCCAGCAGTTTCATACAGGGGGCGCCTGGGGCCAACGTCCTGACTTTC
CASSFIQGAPGANVLTF
>NA|TRBV27|NA|TRBJ2-2
TGTGCCAGCAGTTTATTGGCGGGGTGGACGACCGGGGAGCTGTTTTTT
CASSLLAGWTTGELFF